This T cell receptor (beta chain) was obtained from a study of OX40 agonist ivuxolimab in advanced cancers. Measured with immunoSEQ multiplex PCR; TCRdb has only the in-frame clones, and not every one. The profile shows 75,000 or so clones, about 83% of them singletons. It was autoimmune disease history or systemic immunosuppression that excluded patients. Cycle 7 day 1, cycle 4 day 1, and baseline were the timepoints at which blood was sampled. Broader study findings: Expanded clones were, on average, more numerous among CD8+ T cells than CD4+.

The germline CDR1 and CDR2 sequences are SGHRS and YFSETQ. V was pared by 3 bases and J by 1 base, with 10 bases between. There are 14 residues in the CDR3. Comments on this clone: Its matching antigen is unknown.

J is TRBJ1-1 and V is TRBV5-1, with a weak D call TRBD1 (6 bases). The specimen comprised CD4+ or CD8+ T cells sorted from blood, sampled in a trial of the OX40 agonist ivuxolimab. The receptor's source is an adult with an advanced solid tumor such as melanoma, head and neck, liver or kidney cancer. The CDR3 region has the DNA TGCGCCAGCAGCTCGACAGGATGGAACACTGAAGCTTTCTTT. It yields the protein CASSSTGWNTEAFF.